This T cell receptor (beta chain) stems from a study of cytomegalovirus exposure and HLA in healthy donors. This clone has just one count. Its matching antigen is unknown. 60 Vbeta and 13 Jbeta primers were used in PCR. The repertoire was sequenced with immunoSEQ multiplex PCR; TCRdb's copy has only in-frame clones and lacks some. The table lists some 220,000 clones, approximately 80% of them singletons. This CDR3 has 14 amino acids. Germline V gene data show CDR1 as MNHEY and CDR2 as SMNVEV (reference sequence). The V end lost 3 bases, the J end lost 6 bases, and 13 bases lay between the germline ends. Study findings and constraints: In a later analysis, donors in an Asian-associated ancestry cluster reportedly had fewer N-insertions in productive TCRs than the cohort mean. Three CMV-associated chains proved CMV antigen-specific in vitro. In terms of immune exposure information, only CMV serostatus was available.

The rearrangement joins TRBV27 to TRBJ2-3; weak D call: TRBD2 (5 bases). The receptor was isolated from a woman aged 40 to 50 in good health and CMV-seronegative. The sample comprised PBMCs. In nucleotides, the CDR3 is TGTGCCAGCAGTTTTTTCTCGGGGAGTGATACGCAGTATTTT. Encoded protein: CASSFFSGSDTQYF.